The 2 T cell receptor beta chains below come from one sample, sequenced in a study of OX40 agonist ivuxolimab in advanced cancers. The assay was immunoSEQ multiplex PCR, and TCRdb's table has in-frame clones only and misses some. This table has roughly 67,000 clones, 85% to 90% appearing once. Here the sequenced sample was CD4+ or CD8+ T cells sorted from blood, taken in a trial of the OX40 agonist ivuxolimab. The origin of the receptors is an adult with an advanced solid tumor such as melanoma, head and neck, liver or kidney cancer.

The chain has TRBV6-1 and TRBJ1-5; D is undetermined. Looked up from germline, CDR1 is MNHNS and CDR2 is SASEGT. V shed 10 bases and J shed 5 bases, with 15 bases lying between them. The length of the CDR3 is 13 residues. In DNA, the CDR3 is TGTGCCACTAGAACTACCGGTTATCAGCCCCAGCATTTT. Translating gives CATRTTGYQPQHF.

V and J are TRBV5-1 and TRBJ1-2, with 8 bases matching TRBD1. The CDR3 consists of 14 residues. J lost 3 bases, V lost 7 bases, and 8 bases had no gene match. Germline values: CDR1 SGHRS, CDR2 YFSETQ. Written as DNA, the CDR3 is TGCGCCAGCCGACAGGGGAGCGGGGACTATGGCTACACCTTC. It specifies CASRQGSGDYGYTF.